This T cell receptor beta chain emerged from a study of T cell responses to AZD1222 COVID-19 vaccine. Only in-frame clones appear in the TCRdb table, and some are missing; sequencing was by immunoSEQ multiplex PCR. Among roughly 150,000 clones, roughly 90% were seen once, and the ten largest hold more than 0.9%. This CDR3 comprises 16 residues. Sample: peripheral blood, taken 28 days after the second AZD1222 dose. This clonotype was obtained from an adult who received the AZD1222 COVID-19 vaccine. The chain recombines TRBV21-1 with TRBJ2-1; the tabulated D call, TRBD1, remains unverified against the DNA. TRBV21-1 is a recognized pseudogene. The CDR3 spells CASFKLQGFTSDEQFF. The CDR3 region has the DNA TGTGCCAGCTTCAAGCTTCAGGGGTTTACTTCCGATGAGCAGTTCTTC.